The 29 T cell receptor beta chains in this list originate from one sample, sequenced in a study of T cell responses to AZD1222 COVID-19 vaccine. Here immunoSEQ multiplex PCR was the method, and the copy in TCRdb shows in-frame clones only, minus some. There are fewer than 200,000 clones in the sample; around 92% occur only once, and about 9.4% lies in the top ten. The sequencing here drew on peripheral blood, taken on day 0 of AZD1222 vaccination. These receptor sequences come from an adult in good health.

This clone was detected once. The CDR3 DNA reads TGTGCCAGTCAATCCGCCGGGACTAGCGGGAGGCTACCCGGGGAGCTGTTTTTT. Its protein product is CASQSAGTSGRLPGELFF. The J gene is TRBJ2-2, the V gene TRBV27; 15 nucleotides align to TRBD2. Per the germline V gene, CDR1 is MNHEY and CDR2 is SMNVEV (reference sequence). This CDR3 has 18 residues. Trimming removed 9 bases from V and 6 bases from J; junction bases left unmatched: 14.

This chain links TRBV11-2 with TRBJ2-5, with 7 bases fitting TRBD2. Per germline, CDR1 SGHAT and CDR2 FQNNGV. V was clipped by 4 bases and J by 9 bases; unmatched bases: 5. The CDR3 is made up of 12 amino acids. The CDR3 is CASSSPAGAQYF. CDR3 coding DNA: TGTGCCAGCAGCTCCCCCGCGGGGGCCCAGTACTTC. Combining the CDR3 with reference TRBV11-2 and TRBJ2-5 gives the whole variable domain EAGVAQSPRYKIIEKRQSVAFWCNPISGHATLYWYQQILGQGPKLLIQFQNNGVVDDSQLPKDRFSAERLKGVDSTLKIQPAKLEDSAVYLCASSSPAGAQYFGPGTRLLVL.

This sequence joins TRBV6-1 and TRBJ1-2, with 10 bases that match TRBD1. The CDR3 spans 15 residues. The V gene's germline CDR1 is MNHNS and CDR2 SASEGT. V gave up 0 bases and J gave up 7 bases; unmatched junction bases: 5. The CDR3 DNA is TGTGCCAGCAGTGAAGCTCCTGACAGGGGGCTTGGCTACACCTTC. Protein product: CASSEAPDRGLGYTF.

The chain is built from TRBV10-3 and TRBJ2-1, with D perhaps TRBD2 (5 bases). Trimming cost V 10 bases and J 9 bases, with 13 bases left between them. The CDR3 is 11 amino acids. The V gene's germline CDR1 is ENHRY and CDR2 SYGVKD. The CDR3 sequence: CASLLGVEQFF. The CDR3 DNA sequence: TGTGCCAGCCTACTAGGAGTTGAGCAGTTCTTC.

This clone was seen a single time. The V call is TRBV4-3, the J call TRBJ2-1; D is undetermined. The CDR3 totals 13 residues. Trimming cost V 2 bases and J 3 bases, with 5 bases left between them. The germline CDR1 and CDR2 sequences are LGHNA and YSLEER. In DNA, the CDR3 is TGCGCCAGCAGCCAATTTTACTACAATGAGCAGTTCTTC. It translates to CASSQFYYNEQFF.

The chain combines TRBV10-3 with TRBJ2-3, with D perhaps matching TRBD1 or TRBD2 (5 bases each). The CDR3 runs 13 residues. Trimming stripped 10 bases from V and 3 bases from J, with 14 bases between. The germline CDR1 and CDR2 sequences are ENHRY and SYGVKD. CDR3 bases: TGTGCCAGCCGAGGGGCGCGAACAGATACGCAGTATTTT. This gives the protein CASRGARTDTQYF.

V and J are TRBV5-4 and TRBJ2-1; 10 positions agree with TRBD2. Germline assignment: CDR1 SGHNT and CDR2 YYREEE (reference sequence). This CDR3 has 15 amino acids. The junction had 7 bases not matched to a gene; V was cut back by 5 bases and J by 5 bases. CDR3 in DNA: TGTGCCAGCAGTTCTAAGCGGGAGGGCGACAATGAGCAGTTCTTC. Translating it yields CASSSKREGDNEQFF. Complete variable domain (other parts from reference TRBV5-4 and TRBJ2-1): ETGVTQSPTHLIKTRGQQVTLRCSSQSGHNTVSWYQQALGQGPQFIFQYYREEENGRGNFPPRFSGLQFPNYSSELNVNALELDDSALYLCASSSKREGDNEQFFGPGTRLTVL.

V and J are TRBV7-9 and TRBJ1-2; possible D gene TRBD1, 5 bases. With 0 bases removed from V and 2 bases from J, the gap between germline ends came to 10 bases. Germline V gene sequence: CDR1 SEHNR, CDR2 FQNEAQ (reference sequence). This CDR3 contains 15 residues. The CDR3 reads CASSLAGHGNYGYTF. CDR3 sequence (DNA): TGTGCCAGCAGCTTAGCGGGGCATGGAAACTATGGCTACACCTTC. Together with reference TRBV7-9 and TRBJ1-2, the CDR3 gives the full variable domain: DTGVSQNPRHKITKRGQNVTFRCDPISEHNRLYWYRQTLGQGPEFLTYFQNEAQLEKSRLLSDRFSAERPKGSFSTLEIQRTEQGDSAMYLCASSLAGHGNYGYTFGSGTRLTVV.

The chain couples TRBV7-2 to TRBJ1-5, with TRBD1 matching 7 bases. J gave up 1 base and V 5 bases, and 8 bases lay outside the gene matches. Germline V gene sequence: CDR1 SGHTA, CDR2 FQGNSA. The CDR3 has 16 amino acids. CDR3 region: CASSQGGTASNQPQHF. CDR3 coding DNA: TGTGCCAGCAGCCAGGGCGGGACAGCAAGCAATCAGCCCCAGCATTTT.

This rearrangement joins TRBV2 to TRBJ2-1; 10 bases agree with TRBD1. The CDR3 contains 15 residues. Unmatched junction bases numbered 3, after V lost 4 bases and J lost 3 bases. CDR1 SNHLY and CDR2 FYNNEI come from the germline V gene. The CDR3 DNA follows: TGTGCCAGCAGTGTCCGGGACAGGGGCTACAATGAGCAGTTCTTC. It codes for CASSVRDRGYNEQFF.

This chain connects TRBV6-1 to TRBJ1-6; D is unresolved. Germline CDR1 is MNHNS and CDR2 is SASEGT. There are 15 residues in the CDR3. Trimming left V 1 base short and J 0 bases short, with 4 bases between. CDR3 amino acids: CASSEGGSYNSPLHF. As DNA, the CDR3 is TGTGCCAGCAGTGAAGGGGGCTCCTATAATTCACCCCTCCACTTT.

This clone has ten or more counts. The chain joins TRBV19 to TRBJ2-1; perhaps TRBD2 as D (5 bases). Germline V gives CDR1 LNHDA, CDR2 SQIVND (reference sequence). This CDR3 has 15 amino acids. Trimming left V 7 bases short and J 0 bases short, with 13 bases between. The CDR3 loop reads CASIRTAGSYNEQFF. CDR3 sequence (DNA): TGTGCCAGTATTCGGACGGCGGGCTCCTACAATGAGCAGTTCTTC.

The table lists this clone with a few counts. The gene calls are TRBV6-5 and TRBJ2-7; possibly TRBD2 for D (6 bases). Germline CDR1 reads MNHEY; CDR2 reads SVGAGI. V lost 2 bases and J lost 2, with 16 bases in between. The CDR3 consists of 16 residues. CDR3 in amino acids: CASSYDPGRLAYEQYF. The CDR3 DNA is TGTGCCAGCAGTTACGACCCGGGGAGGCTGGCCTACGAGCAGTACTTC.

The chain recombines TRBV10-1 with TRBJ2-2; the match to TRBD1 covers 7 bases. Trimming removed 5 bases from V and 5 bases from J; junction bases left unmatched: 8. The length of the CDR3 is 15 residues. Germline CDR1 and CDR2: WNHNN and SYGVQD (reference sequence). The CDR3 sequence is CASSPTYRGTGELFF. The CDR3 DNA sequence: TGCGCCAGCAGTCCGACTTACAGGGGAACCGGGGAGCTGTTTTTT.

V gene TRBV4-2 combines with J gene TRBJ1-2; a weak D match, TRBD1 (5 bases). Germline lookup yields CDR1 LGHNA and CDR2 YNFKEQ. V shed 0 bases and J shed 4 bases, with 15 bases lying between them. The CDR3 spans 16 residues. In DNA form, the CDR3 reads TGTGCCAGCAGCCAAGATCGGAGGGGAACCGGCTATGGCTACACCTTC. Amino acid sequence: CASSQDRRGTGYGYTF.

In DNA form, the CDR3 reads TGTGCCAGCAGCCAGGTGGGGGCCATGGGGGCTTTCTTT. This translates into CASSQVGAMGAFF. This chain uses TRBV3-1 (or the pseudogene TRBV3-2) with TRBJ1-1; tentatively, D is TRBD1 (6 bases). The germline V gene has CDR1 LGHDT and CDR2 YNNKEL (reference sequence). V dropped 3 bases and J dropped 11 bases, with 16 bases sitting between them. The CDR3 loop spans 13 amino acids.

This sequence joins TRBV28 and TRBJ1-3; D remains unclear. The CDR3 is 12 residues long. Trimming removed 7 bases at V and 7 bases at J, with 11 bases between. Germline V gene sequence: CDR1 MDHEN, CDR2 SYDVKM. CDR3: CASNWGGNTIYF. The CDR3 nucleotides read TGTGCCAGCAATTGGGGAGGCAACACCATATATTTT.

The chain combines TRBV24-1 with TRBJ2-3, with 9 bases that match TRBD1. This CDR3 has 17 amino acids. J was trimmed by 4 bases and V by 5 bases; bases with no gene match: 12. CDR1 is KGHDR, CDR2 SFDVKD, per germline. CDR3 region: CATSALGTGGISDTQYF. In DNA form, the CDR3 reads TGTGCCACCAGTGCTTTAGGTACAGGGGGCATTTCAGATACGCAGTATTTT.

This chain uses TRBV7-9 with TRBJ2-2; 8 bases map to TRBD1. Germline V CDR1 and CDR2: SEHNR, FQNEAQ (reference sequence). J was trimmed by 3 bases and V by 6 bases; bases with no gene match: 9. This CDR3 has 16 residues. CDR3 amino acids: CASRSTGGIYTGELFF. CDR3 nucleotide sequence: TGTGCCAGCAGATCCACAGGGGGAATATACACCGGGGAGCTGTTTTTT.

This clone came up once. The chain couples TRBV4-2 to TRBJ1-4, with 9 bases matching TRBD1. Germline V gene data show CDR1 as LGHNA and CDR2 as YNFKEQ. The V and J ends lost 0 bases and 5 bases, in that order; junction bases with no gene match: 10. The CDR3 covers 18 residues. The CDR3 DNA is TGTGCCAGCAGCCAAGAACCGGGACAGGGATGGGCCAATGAAAAACTGTTTTTT. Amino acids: CASSQEPGQGWANEKLFF.

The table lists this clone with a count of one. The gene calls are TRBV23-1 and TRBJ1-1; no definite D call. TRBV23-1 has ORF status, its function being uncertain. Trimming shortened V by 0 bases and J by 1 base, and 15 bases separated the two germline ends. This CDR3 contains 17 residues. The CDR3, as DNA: TGCGCCAGCAGTCAATCCCCTCCCCCTAAATGGAACACTGAAGCTTTCTTT. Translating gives CASSQSPPPKWNTEAFF.

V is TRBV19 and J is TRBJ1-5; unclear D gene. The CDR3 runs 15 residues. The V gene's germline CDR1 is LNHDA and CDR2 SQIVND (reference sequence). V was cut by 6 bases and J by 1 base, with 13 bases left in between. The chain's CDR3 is CASRWNQRSNQPQHF. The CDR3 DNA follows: TGTGCCAGTAGATGGAACCAGAGGAGCAATCAGCCCCAGCATTTT.

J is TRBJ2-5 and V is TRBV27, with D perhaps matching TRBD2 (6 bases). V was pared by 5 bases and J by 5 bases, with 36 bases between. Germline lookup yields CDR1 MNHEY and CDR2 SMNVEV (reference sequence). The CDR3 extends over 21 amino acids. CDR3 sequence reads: CASSPTPPSVIVGLFRETQYF. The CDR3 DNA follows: TGTGCCAGCAGTCCAACCCCCCCCTCGGTCATAGTGGGACTCTTTCGTGAGACCCAGTACTTC.

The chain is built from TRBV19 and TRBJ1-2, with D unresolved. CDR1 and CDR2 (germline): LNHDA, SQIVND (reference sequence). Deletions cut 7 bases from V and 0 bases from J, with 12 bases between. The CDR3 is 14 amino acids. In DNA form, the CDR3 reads TGTGCCAGTACCCTTAACGGCCCTAACTATGGCTACACCTTC. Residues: CASTLNGPNYGYTF.

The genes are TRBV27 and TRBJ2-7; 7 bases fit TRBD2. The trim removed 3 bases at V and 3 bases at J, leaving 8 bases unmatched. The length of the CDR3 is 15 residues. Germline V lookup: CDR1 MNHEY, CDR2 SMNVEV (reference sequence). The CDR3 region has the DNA TGTGCCAGCAGTTTCCTCCTAGCGGACCTCTACGAGCAGTACTTC. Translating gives CASSFLLADLYEQYF.

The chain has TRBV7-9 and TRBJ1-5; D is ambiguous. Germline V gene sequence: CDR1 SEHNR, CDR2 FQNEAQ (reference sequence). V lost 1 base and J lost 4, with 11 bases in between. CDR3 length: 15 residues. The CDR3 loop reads CASSLDSAPNQPQHF. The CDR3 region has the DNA TGTGCCAGCAGCTTAGACTCAGCGCCGAATCAGCCCCAGCATTTT.

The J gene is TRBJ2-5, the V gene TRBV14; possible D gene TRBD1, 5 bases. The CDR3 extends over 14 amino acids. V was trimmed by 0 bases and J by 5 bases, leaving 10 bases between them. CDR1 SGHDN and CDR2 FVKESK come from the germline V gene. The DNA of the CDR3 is TGTGCCAGCAGCCAAGAGGGGCCCTGGGAGACCCAGTACTTC. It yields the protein CASSQEGPWETQYF.

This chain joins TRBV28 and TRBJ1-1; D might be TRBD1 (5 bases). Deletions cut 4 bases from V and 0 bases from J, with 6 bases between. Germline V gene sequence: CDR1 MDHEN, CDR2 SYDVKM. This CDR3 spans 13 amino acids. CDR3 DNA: TGTGCCAGCAGTTCGACAGTGAACACTGAAGCTTTCTTT. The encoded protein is CASSSTVNTEAFF.

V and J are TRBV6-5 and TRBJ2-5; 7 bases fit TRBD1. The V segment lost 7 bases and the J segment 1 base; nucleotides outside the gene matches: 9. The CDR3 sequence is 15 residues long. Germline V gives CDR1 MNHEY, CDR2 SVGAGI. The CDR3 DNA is TGTGCCAGCACAAGGGCAGGGGGTTCCCAAGAGACCCAGTACTTC. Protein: CASTRAGGSQETQYF.